This entry features one T cell receptor (beta chain) sequence. No antigen is known for it. Base quality data are lacking; no much larger clone is found one base away. A patient counted as having stable Graves' hyperthyroidism if no progression to ophthalmopathy occurred over 18 months of follow-up. Hyperthyroidism patients were newly diagnosed, had a disease duration of under 2 months, and were aged 18 to 65 years. Any patient with an uncontrolled infection, another autoimmune disease, pregnancy or lactation was excluded. Diagnoses relied on clinical symptoms, serum thyroxine and TRAb, thyroid ultrasound and orbital computed tomography. Ficoll-Paque density gradient centrifugation was used to isolate PBMCs from about 9 ml of fresh peripheral blood. Total RNA was extracted with Trizol reagent, and quality was checked on an Agilent 2100 Bioanalyzer. This sample was included in a study of T cells in Graves' hyperthyroidism and ophthalmopathy (dated by TCRdb to between 2018 and 2021). In terms of the full investigation: Peripheral blood samples were taken at initial diagnosis, before any treatment was given. Once sampling was done, hyperthyroidism patients were given methimazole at a starting dose of 30 mg daily, whereas ophthalmopathy patients were given high-dose intravenous methylprednisolone. For training and testing, the 110 or so patients in the discovery cohort were randomly divided in a 7:3 ratio. An independent validation cohort of about 19 hyperthyroidism patients and 15 or so patients who later progressed to ophthalmopathy tested prospective prediction of ophthalmopathy. In roughly six Graves' hyperthyroidism patients, the study also compared T-cell repertoires from thyroid tissue with T-cell repertoires from blood. To identify distinguishing TCR V-J signatures, a discovery cohort of 100 or so patients was used, comprising 40 to 45 with Graves' ophthalmopathy and around 60 with stable Graves' hyperthyroidism. TCR Vbeta CDR3 sequencing of approximately 140 peripheral blood samples (under 45 ophthalmopathy, 75 hyperthyroidism and roughly 17 progressor patients) is reported in the paper.

Beyond this particular receptor, the publication reports: In cross-validation, a model built on a 13 V-J signature told ophthalmopathy apart from stable hyperthyroidism with 87.88% sensitivity and around 84% specificity, and in testing the same model reached 80%/75%. No statistical method was used to set the sample size in advance, and investigators knew the group allocation. Most expanded thyroid clonotypes (frequency above 0.001) were also detected in blood, a finding suggesting that blood repertoires may reflect thyroid immune responses. In validation, the model predicted progression to ophthalmopathy with 55% to 71% sensitivity and 72% to 85% specificity, a median of 6.5 months before onset.

In the germline V gene, CDR1 corresponds to SGHTA and CDR2 to FQGTGA. The CDR3 contains 15 residues, cysteine and phenylalanine counted. Kept here is only the CDR3 DNA, which spans 45 bases and is read in frame from base 1. Between the V and J ends, shortened by 2 bases and 0 bases respectively, the junction contains 10 bases. The TCR beta CDR3 regions were amplified from RNA transcripts. A first-round RT-PCR of the TCR CDR3 used the HTBI primer set with the Qiagen OneStep RT-PCR kit. Libraries were constructed in a second round of multiplex PCR, after which size selection and purification were performed. Paired-end sequencing of the libraries was performed with 100 bp reads on an Illumina HiSeq2000. The published analysis was carried out like this. SOAPnuke was used to process the raw data, removing reads that contained adapters or uncalled bases, had a mean Phred below 15, or lacked an exact match to the constant primer or identifier. High-quality paired reads were merged with COPE v1.2.5, and unique nucleotide sequences were defined as clonotypes. MiTCR v1.1 was used to align clonotypes to the IMGT TRBV, TRBD and TRBJ reference segments. Only V-J combinations with frequency above 0.0001, covering about 99% of repertoires, were analysed. A TCS score was defined as the ratio between F50 (clonal expansion) and ExV (chaos), using BLOSUM62-based TCRdist between CDR3 peptides within each V-J. Welch's t-statistics and random forest reduced 500 to 650 V-J features to under 15, which were used in a naive Bayes classifier (R e1071). The public reads were quality trimmed at Q25 with fastp and then assembled into clones with MiXCR by TCRdb, keeping productive beta chains. All rows with the same CDR3 protein become a single entry with the most common DNA and genes. The V and J calls come from TCRdb's annotation, not from the publication. This sample comprises over 650,000 distinct CDR3 sequences, 15% to 20% of them detected only once. The ten largest clones add up to approximately 8% of the sample.

Input material: blood. The chain is encoded by TRBV7-3 joined to TRBJ1-1; the best D guess is TRBD1, with 5 bases matching. The sequence came from a young man with Graves' hyperthyroidism. CDR3 loop: CASSLGANMNTEAFF. The nucleotides are TGTGCCAGCAGCTTAGGGGCAAACATGAACACTGAAGCTTTCTTT.